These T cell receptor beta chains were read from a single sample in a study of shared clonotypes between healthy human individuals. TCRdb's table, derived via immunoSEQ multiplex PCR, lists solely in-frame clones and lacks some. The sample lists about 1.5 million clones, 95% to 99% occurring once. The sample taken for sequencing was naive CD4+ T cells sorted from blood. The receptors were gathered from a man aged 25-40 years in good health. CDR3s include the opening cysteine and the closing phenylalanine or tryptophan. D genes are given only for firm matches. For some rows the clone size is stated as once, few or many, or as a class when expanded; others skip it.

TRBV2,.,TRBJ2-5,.,CASRTGGETQYF,TGTGCCAGCAGGACCGGCGGTGAGACCCAGTACTTC
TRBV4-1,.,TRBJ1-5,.,CASSQDYPGVQPQHF,TGCGCCAGCAGCCAAGATTATCCAGGGGTTCAGCCCCAGCATTTT
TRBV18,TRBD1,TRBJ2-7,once,CASSPGDRTHEQYF,TGTGCCAGCTCACCCGGGGACAGGACCCACGAGCAGTACTTC
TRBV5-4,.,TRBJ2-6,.,CASSPMLGEAPGANVLTF,TGTGCCAGCAGCCCTATGTTGGGAGAGGCTCCTGGGGCCAACGTCCTGACTTTC
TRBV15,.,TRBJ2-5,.,CATSRDFQGLVGETQYF,TGTGCCACCAGCAGAGATTTTCAGGGATTGGTTGGGGAGACCCAGTACTTC
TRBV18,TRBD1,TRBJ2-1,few,CASSPGQGHNEQFF,TGTGCCAGCTCACCGGGACAGGGACACAATGAGCAGTTCTTC
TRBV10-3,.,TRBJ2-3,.,CAISEYEGELTDTQYF,TGTGCCATCAGTGAGTACGAAGGGGAGCTCACAGATACGCAGTATTTT
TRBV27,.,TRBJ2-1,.,CASSALGQVAEQFF,TGTGCCAGCAGTGCTCTGGGGCAGGTTGCTGAGCAGTTCTTC
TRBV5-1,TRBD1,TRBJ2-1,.,CASSPRDRVFDEQFF,TGCGCCAGCAGCCCCCGGGACAGGGTGTTCGATGAGCAGTTCTTC
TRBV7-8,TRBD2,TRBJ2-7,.,CASSLAGTSFEQYF,TGTGCCAGCAGCTTAGCCGGGACTAGCTTCGAGCAGTACTTC
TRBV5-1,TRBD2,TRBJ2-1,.,CASSLGLAGGYNEQFF,TGCGCCAGCAGCCTCGGACTAGCGGGAGGGTACAATGAGCAGTTCTTC
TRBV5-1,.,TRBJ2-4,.,CASSLVGTGEFGLAGGGRNIQYF,TGCGCCAGCAGCTTGGTCGGGACAGGGGAATTTGGGCTAGCGGGAGGCGGGAGAAACATTCAGTACTTC
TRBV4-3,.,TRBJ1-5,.,CASSQDTGSNQPQHF,TGCGCCAGCAGCCAAGATACAGGTAGCAATCAGCCCCAGCATTTT
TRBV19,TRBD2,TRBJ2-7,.,CASSMYSGDSYEQYF,TGTGCCAGTAGTATGTATAGCGGGGACTCCTACGAGCAGTACTTC
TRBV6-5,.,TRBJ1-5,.,CASSSGMRPNQPQHF,TGTGCCAGCAGTTCAGGGATGAGGCCCAATCAGCCCCAGCATTTT
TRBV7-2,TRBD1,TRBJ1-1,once,CASSLDRVNTEAFF,TGTGCCAGCAGCCTCGACAGGGTGAACACTGAAGCTTTCTTT
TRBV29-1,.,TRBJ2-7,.,CSVEGGRATDYEQYF,TGCAGCGTTGAAGGGGGGCGGGCAACCGACTACGAGCAGTACTTC
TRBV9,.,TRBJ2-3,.,CASSVVGTDTQYF,TGTGCCAGCAGCGTAGTAGGTACAGATACGCAGTATTTT
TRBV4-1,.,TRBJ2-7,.,CASSHRFSYEQYF,TGCGCCAGCAGCCACCGATTTTCCTACGAGCAGTACTTC
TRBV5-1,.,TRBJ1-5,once,CASRSGDGQPQHF,TGCGCCAGCAGATCTGGGGATGGGCAGCCCCAGCATTTT
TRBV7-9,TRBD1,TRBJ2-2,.,CASSLVDRGTGELFF,TGTGCCAGCAGCTTAGTGGACAGGGGTACCGGGGAGCTGTTTTTT
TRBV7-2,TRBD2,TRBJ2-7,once,CASSFEREGEQYF,TGTGCCAGCAGCTTTGAGCGGGAGGGCGAGCAGTACTTC
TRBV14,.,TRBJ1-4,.,CASSQREVGDEKLFF,TGTGCCAGCAGCCAGAGGGAGGTGGGGGATGAAAAACTGTTTTTT
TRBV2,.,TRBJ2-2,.,CASSKANTGELFF,TGTGCCAGCAGTAAAGCGAACACCGGGGAGCTGTTTTTT
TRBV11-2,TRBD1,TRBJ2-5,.,CASSFWTGEETQYF,TGTGCCAGCAGCTTCTGGACAGGGGAAGAGACCCAGTACTTC
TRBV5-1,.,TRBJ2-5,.,CASSLFSGQETQYF,TGCGCCAGCAGCTTGTTCTCGGGGCAAGAGACCCAGTACTTC
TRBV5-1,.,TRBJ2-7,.,CASSLGGRTYEQYF,TGCGCCAGCAGCTTGGGTGGGAGAACCTACGAGCAGTACTTC
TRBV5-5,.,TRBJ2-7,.,CASSLGPSSYEQYF,TGTGCCAGCAGCTTGGGTCCTAGTTCCTACGAGCAGTACTTC
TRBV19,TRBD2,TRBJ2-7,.,CASSIGLASNYEQYF,TGTGCCAGTAGTATAGGACTAGCGAGCAACTACGAGCAGTACTTC
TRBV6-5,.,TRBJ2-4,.,CASSYDRDPTRYIQYF,TGTGCCAGCAGTTACGATCGGGACCCAACCCGATACATTCAGTACTTC
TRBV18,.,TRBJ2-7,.,CASSPIQGGSYEQYF,TGTGCCAGCTCCCCCATACAGGGCGGGTCCTACGAGCAGTACTTC